This is a list of T cell receptor beta chains from one sample in a study of blood T cell repertoires in COVID-19. Profiled with immunoSEQ multiplex PCR; TCRdb holds only in-frame clones, not every one. Of about 320,000 clones in the sample, roughly 90% are singletons; the top ten hold roughly 6.5%. Sequencing was performed on peripheral blood. These TCRs come from a man aged 18 to 29 who had recovered from COVID-19. The CDR3 runs from the conserved cysteine through the conserved F or W. A D gene is named only where the DNA matches it firmly. Where a row states a size, it is once, few, many or the class of an expanded clone; other rows omit it.

v_gene: TRBV4-1
d_gene: TRBD1
abundance: NA
j_gene: TRBJ1-6
CDR3nt: TGCGCCAGCAGCCTAGGGACAGCTCGCTCCTATAATTCACCCCTCCACTTT
CDR3aa: CASSLGTARSYNSPLHF

v_gene: TRBV19
d_gene: NA
abundance: NA
j_gene: TRBJ2-5
CDR3nt: TGTGCCAGTAGTATGGATCCTCAGGGGGAGACCCAGTACTTC
CDR3aa: CASSMDPQGETQYF

v_gene: TRBV6-5
d_gene: TRBD2
abundance: NA
j_gene: TRBJ2-1
CDR3nt: TGTGCCACCCGGGCGGGGGGCCACAATGAGCAGTTCTTC
CDR3aa: CATRAGGHNEQFF

v_gene: TRBV7-8
d_gene: NA
abundance: once
j_gene: TRBJ2-2
CDR3nt: TGTGCCAGCAGCTTAGGGGCCGGCCTGGCCGGGGAGCTGTTTTTT
CDR3aa: CASSLGAGLAGELFF

v_gene: TRBV30
d_gene: TRBD1
abundance: NA
j_gene: TRBJ1-6
CDR3nt: TGTGCCTGGAGTGGGACAGGGGGTTCACCCCTCCACTTT
CDR3aa: CAWSGTGGSPLHF

v_gene: TRBV7-9
d_gene: NA
abundance: once
j_gene: TRBJ1-5
CDR3nt: TGTGCCAGCAGCTTGGGGGCAAATCAGCCCCAGCATTTT
CDR3aa: CASSLGANQPQHF

v_gene: TRBV19
d_gene: TRBD1
abundance: NA
j_gene: TRBJ1-1
CDR3nt: TGTGCCAGTAGTGGGGGGACAGGGGTAAGGACTGAAGCTTTCTTT
CDR3aa: CASSGGTGVRTEAFF

v_gene: TRBV5-1
d_gene: TRBD1
abundance: NA
j_gene: TRBJ2-7
CDR3nt: TGCGCCAGCAGCCAACCGGGACAGGGAACCAACGAGCAGTACTTC
CDR3aa: CASSQPGQGTNEQYF

v_gene: TRBV7-9
d_gene: NA
abundance: once
j_gene: TRBJ1-6
CDR3nt: TGTGCCAGCAGCTTAGTCGGGGAATCACCCCTCCACTTT
CDR3aa: CASSLVGESPLHF

v_gene: TRBV30
d_gene: NA
abundance: NA
j_gene: TRBJ2-1
CDR3nt: TGTGCCTGGAGTGTAAGGCGGAATGAGCAGTTCTTC
CDR3aa: CAWSVRRNEQFF